Listed below are T cell receptor beta chains from one sample, sequenced in a study of CD8 T cells in ankylosing spondylitis. TCRdb re-called the 5' RACE reads through MiXCR, storing one row per CDR3 protein. The sample includes around 210,000 distinct CDR3 sequences, around 8% of them seen just once. Sequencing was done on a sample of blood, either unsorted or a sorted T cell fraction (not recorded which). Receptors were obtained from a female donor with ankylosing spondylitis or in good health (not recorded which). CDR3s include the opening cysteine and the closing phenylalanine or tryptophan. A D gene is named only where the DNA matches it firmly. Clone size is not always given. Where it is, it says once, few, many or a class for expanded clones.

V gene	J gene	clone size	D gene	CDR3 DNA	CDR3 protein
TRBV20-1	TRBJ2-3	many	TRBD2	TGCAGTGCTAGAGTGAGCGGGAGGGCCCCCACAGATACGCAGTATTTT	CSARVSGRAPTDTQYF
TRBV2	TRBJ2-7	many	TRBD1	TGTGCCAGCAGCCACAGGGGCGCCTCCTACGAGCAGTACTTC	CASSHRGASYEQYF
TRBV24-1	TRBJ1-2	many	TRBD1	TGTGCCACCAGTCCCGGGACAGGGAACTATGGCTACACCTTC	CATSPGTGNYGYTF
TRBV7-2	TRBJ1-2	many	-	TGTGCCAGCAGACCTACAGGGTGGGAAGCTAACTATGGCTACACCTTC	CASRPTGWEANYGYTF
TRBV20-1	TRBJ2-7	many	-	TGCAGTGCTAGAGATGACAGTCGGATCTACGAGCAGTACTTC	CSARDDSRIYEQYF
TRBV24-1	TRBJ2-7	many	TRBD2	TGTGCCACCAGTGATTCTAGCGGGGACCTCTACGAGCAGTACTTC	CATSDSSGDLYEQYF
TRBV6-1	TRBJ2-1	many	TRBD1	TGTGCCAGCAGACCGGGACAGGGGCCACACAATGAGCAGTTCTTC	CASRPGQGPHNEQFF
TRBV12-3/TRBV12-4	TRBJ2-5	few	-	TGTGCCAGCAGTCCGATAGGGGTACCGGAGACCCAGTACTTC	CASSPIGVPETQYF
TRBV29-1	TRBJ2-2	many	TRBD1	TGCAGCGTTGTGGGACAGCTCACCGGGGAGCTGTTTTTT	CSVVGQLTGELFF
TRBV28	TRBJ2-1	many	-	TGTGCCAGCAGTTTACTGGCAGAGTGGGATGAGCAGTTCTTC	CASSLLAEWDEQFF
TRBV29-1	TRBJ2-3	many	-	TGCAGCGTTGAACCCGGGTCGGGGGATACGCAGTATTTT	CSVEPGSGDTQYF
TRBV10-3	TRBJ2-2	many	-	TGTGCCATCAGTGAGTCTAGGAACACCGGGGAGCTGTTTTTT	CAISESRNTGELFF
TRBV7-9	TRBJ2-7	many	TRBD1	TGTGCCAGCAGCGCACCAGGGGGAAGGGAGCAGTACTTC	CASSAPGGREQYF
TRBV10-3	TRBJ1-1	many	-	TGTGCCATCAGTAGCCGTGGGACGGCGAACACTGAAGCTTTCTTT	CAISSRGTANTEAFF
TRBV7-2	TRBJ2-7	many	TRBD1	TGTGCCAGCAGCGAGACAGGGGCCCTCTACGAGCAGTACTTC	CASSETGALYEQYF
TRBV20-1	TRBJ2-1	many	-	TGCAGTGCTAGAGACCCCCAAACTAGCACCTATGAGCAGTTCTTC	CSARDPQTSTYEQFF
TRBV7-2	TRBJ1-5	few	-	TGTGCCAGCAGCTCCGGGACGGGGAGGGGTCAGCCCCAGCATTTT	CASSSGTGRGQPQHF
TRBV15	TRBJ2-3	many	-	TGTGCCACCAGCAGGGAGGGACGGATTACAGATACGCAGTATTTT	CATSREGRITDTQYF
TRBV7-2	TRBJ1-5	few	-	TGTGCCAGCAGCTCCAGGGGCGGCAATCAGCCCCAGCATTTT	CASSSRGGNQPQHF
TRBV30	TRBJ2-6	-	-	TGTGCCTGGAGTGTCAGGGGGGCTGGGGCCAACGTCCTGACTTTC	CAWSVRGAGANVLTF
TRBV6-5	TRBJ2-7	few	TRBD1	TGTGCCAGCAGTTACAGGGGGACAGGGCTTTCCGAGCAGTACTTC	CASSYRGTGLSEQYF
TRBV5-1	TRBJ2-1	many	-	TGTGCCAGCAGCTTAGGGGGATACAATGAGCAGTTCTTC	CASSLGGYNEQFF
TRBV10-3	TRBJ1-2	many	-	TGTGCCATCACGGGGGGCAACTATGGCTACACCTTC	CAITGGNYGYTF
TRBV19	TRBJ1-1	-	TRBD1	TGTGCCAGTAGTATCCGGACAGGGAACACTGAAGCTTTCTTT	CASSIRTGNTEAFF
TRBV20-1	TRBJ2-1	many	TRBD2	TGCAGTGCCAGACCGGGACTAGCCATTAATGAGCAGTTCTTC	CSARPGLAINEQFF
TRBV28	TRBJ1-5	many	-	TGTGCCAGCAGTTTATGGAGGTCGAGTGACCTTAGTCAGCCCCAGCATTTT	CASSLWRSSDLSQPQHF
TRBV15	TRBJ1-1	many	-	TGTGCCACCAGCGCCCGGGGCACTGAAGCTTTCTTT	CATSARGTEAFF
TRBV5-1	TRBJ2-1	many	TRBD2	TGCGCCAGCTCTCCCGAGCTAGCGGATCGATATGAGCAGTTCTTC	CASSPELADRYEQFF
TRBV4-1	TRBJ2-1	many	TRBD2	TGCGCCAGCAGCCAAGATGGTATCGGGAGGCCACTCCCGGGGCAGTTCTTC	CASSQDGIGRPLPGQFF
TRBV28	TRBJ2-4	many	TRBD1	TGTGCCAGCAGCCTTCAGGGGGCCGGGAAAAACATTCAGTACTTC	CASSLQGAGKNIQYF
TRBV4-1	TRBJ2-7	many	TRBD1	TGCGCCAGCAGCCAAGAAGGACAGGTTTACGAGCAGTACTTC	CASSQEGQVYEQYF
TRBV15	TRBJ2-3	many	-	TGTGCCACCAGCAGAGATCCGGCAGATACGCAGTATTTT	CATSRDPADTQYF
TRBV12-3/TRBV12-4	TRBJ2-7	many	TRBD1	TGTGCCAGCAGTTCTACAGGGGGCGAGCAGTACTTC	CASSSTGGEQYF
TRBV5-5	TRBJ2-7	many	-	TGTGCCAGCAACCGCATCCCGGAAAGCTCCTACGAGCAGTACTTC	CASNRIPESSYEQYF
TRBV12-3/TRBV12-4	TRBJ2-1	many	-	TGTGCCAGCAGTCCCCTGGTGCGTACCTACAATGAGCAGTTCTTC	CASSPLVRTYNEQFF